These 17 T cell receptor beta chains came from one sample sequenced in a study of T cell responses to AZD1222 COVID-19 vaccine. Produced via immunoSEQ multiplex PCR; TCRdb's table is partial and in-frame only. Among 120,000 to 150,000 clones listed, approximately 90% were seen once. Sequencing used peripheral blood, obtained 28 days after the second AZD1222 dose. These receptors came from an adult who received the AZD1222 COVID-19 vaccine.

The chain combines TRBV28 with TRBJ1-2, with D tentatively TRBD1 (5 bases). Per the germline V gene, CDR1 is MDHEN and CDR2 is SYDVKM. V was pared by 4 bases and J by 4 bases, with 19 bases between. CDR3 size: 16 residues. CDR3 sequence reads: CASSSLYKPDSYGYTF. As DNA, the CDR3 is TGTGCCAGCAGTTCTCTATACAAACCAGACAGCTATGGCTACACCTTC.

Comments on this clone: The same CDR3 also results from other DNA sequences found in this sample. The chain combines TRBV28 with TRBJ2-7; 8 bases agree with TRBD2. The CDR3 has 18 residues. The germline gives CDR1 MDHEN, CDR2 SYDVKM. The J segment lost 5 bases and the V segment lost 5 bases, leaving 20 bases of the junction unmatched. The CDR3 spells CASSTPRGGASGGHEQYF. In nucleotides, the CDR3 is TGTGCCAGCAGTACACCCCGGGGGGGGGCCTCCGGGGGCCACGAGCAGTACTTC.

This rearrangement joins TRBV7-3 to TRBJ2-2, with D possibly TRBD2 on 5 matching bases. Trimming removed 2 bases from V and 1 base from J, with 8 bases in between. This CDR3 has 15 amino acids. Per germline, CDR1 SGHTA and CDR2 FQGTGA. CDR3 bases: TGTGCCAGCAGCTTAGACGGGATGAACACCGGGGAGCTGTTTTTT. Protein: CASSLDGMNTGELFF.

Here the CDR3 DNA reads TGTGCCAGCAGCTTATGGCGTGACAGCGATGGCTACACCTTC. Protein sequence: CASSLWRDSDGYTF. This rearrangement joins TRBV7-9 to TRBJ1-2, with D tentatively TRBD1 (5 bases). The V gene lost 2 bases and the J gene lost 6 bases, with 13 bases spanning the gap. This CDR3 has 14 residues. Per germline, CDR1 SEHNR and CDR2 FQNEAQ (reference sequence).

This rearrangement joins TRBV4-2 to TRBJ1-2; 8 nucleotides line up with TRBD1. J gave up 3 bases and V 1 base, and 7 bases lay outside the gene matches. The CDR3 extends over 16 amino acids. Germline-derived CDR1 and CDR2 are LGHNA and YNFKEQ. This chain's CDR3 is CASSQGPTGAHYGYTF. CDR3 nucleotide sequence: TGTGCCAGCAGCCAAGGTCCGACAGGGGCCCACTATGGCTACACCTTC.

The chain carries TRBV7-9 and TRBJ2-2; D gene unclear. This CDR3 comprises 10 residues. V was clipped by 4 bases and J by 6 bases, with 0 bases between them. Germline CDR1 and CDR2: SEHNR and FQNEAQ (reference sequence). CDR3 coding DNA: TGTGCCAGCAGCTCCGGGGAGCTGTTTTTT. Residues: CASSSGELFF.

The chain joins TRBV9 to TRBJ1-2; weak D call: TRBD1 (5 bases). The V end was cut by 4 bases, the J end by 8 bases, with 24 bases between. This CDR3 spans 16 amino acids. Germline loops: CDR1 SGDLS, CDR2 YYNGEE. The CDR3 sequence: CASSLAVRQTKSGYTF. CDR3 bases: TGTGCCAGCAGCCTAGCTGTGAGACAGACAAAGTCCGGCTACACCTTC.

The V gene is TRBV18, the J gene TRBJ2-3, with unresolved D. With 0 bases removed from V and 1 base from J, the gap between germline ends came to 5 bases. In germline, CDR1 is KGHSH, CDR2 LQKENI. The CDR3 spans 14 residues. The DNA of the CDR3 is TGTGCCAGCTCACCACCATCGCGCACAGATACGCAGTATTTT. Translation: CASSPPSRTDTQYF. The full variable domain, completed using reference TRBV18 and TRBJ2-3, is NAGVMQNPRHLVRRRGQEARLRCSPMKGHSHVYWYRQLPEEGLKFMVYLQKENIIDESGMPKERFSAEFPKEGPSILRIQQVVRGDSAAYFCASSPPSRTDTQYFGPGTRLTVL.

The chain uses TRBV28 and TRBJ2-2, with 9 bases aligning to TRBD1. The trim removed 6 bases at V and 4 bases at J, leaving 9 bases unmatched. CDR3 size: 16 residues. The V gene's germline CDR1 is MDHEN and CDR2 SYDVKM. CDR3 bases: TGTGCCAGCAGACAACCGGGACAGGGCTTCACCGGGGAGCTGTTTTTT. Translation: CASRQPGQGFTGELFF.

The chain is built from TRBV10-3 and TRBJ2-5; D may correspond to TRBD1 or TRBD2 (5 bases each). The V end was cut by 5 bases, the J end by 3 bases, with 13 bases between. The CDR3 extends over 14 amino acids. Germline V gene data show CDR1 as ENHRY and CDR2 as SYGVKD. CDR3 region: CAISSGRREETQYF. Here the CDR3 DNA reads TGTGCCATCAGTTCGGGACGCCGAGAAGAGACCCAGTACTTC.

The genes are TRBV4-1 and TRBJ1-5, with TRBD1 identical over 7 bases. The ends lost 4 bases at V and 0 bases at J; junction bases unmatched: 6. Per the germline V gene, CDR1 is MGHRA and CDR2 is YSYEKL. The CDR3 length is 16 residues. CDR3 nucleotide sequence: TGCGCCAGCAGCCGATCGGGACAGCTTAGCAATCAGCCCCAGCATTTT. It specifies CASSRSGQLSNQPQHF.

The chain joins TRBV6-5 to TRBJ1-1; 9 nucleotides line up with TRBD1. The trim removed 7 bases at V and 1 base at J, leaving 4 bases unmatched. CDR1 is MNHEY and CDR2 is SVGAGI in the germline V gene. The CDR3 is 14 amino acids. The CDR3 region has the DNA TGTGCCAGCACCCCGACAGGGGGGAACACTGAAGCTTTCTTT. Its translation is CASTPTGGNTEAFF.

The rearrangement links TRBV5-1 to TRBJ2-5; D gene unclear. Germline V gene lookup returns CDR1 SGHRS and CDR2 YFSETQ. The ends were cut back, 0 bases at V and 5 bases at J, with 17 bases in the middle. CDR3 length equals 16 residues. CDR3: CASSLGMGSDTETQYF. The CDR3 DNA is TGCGCCAGCAGCTTGGGAATGGGCTCTGATACGGAGACCCAGTACTTC. The entire variable domain, with the rest obtained from reference TRBV5-1 and TRBJ2-5, is as follows: KAGVTQTPRYLIKTRGQQVTLSCSPISGHRSVSWYQQTPGQGLQFLFEYFSETQRNKGNFPGRFSGRQFSNSRSEMNVSTLELGDSALYLCASSLGMGSDTETQYFGPGTRLLVL.

V is TRBV6-2 or TRBV6-3 and J is TRBJ2-7, with D perhaps given as TRBD1 or TRBD2 (5 bases each). Germline CDR1 MNHEY, CDR2 SVGEGT. The CDR3 covers 13 residues. V was trimmed by 6 bases and J by 4 bases, leaving 13 bases between them. The CDR3 loop reads CASSPGTGYEQYF. In DNA, the CDR3 is TGTGCCAGCAGCCCCGGGACCGGTTACGAGCAGTACTTC.

The chain recombines TRBV3-1 (or the pseudogene TRBV3-2) with TRBJ1-2; D is undetermined. CDR1 is LGHDT and CDR2 is YNNKEL in the germline V gene (reference sequence). This CDR3 has 15 residues. With 1 base removed from V and 4 bases from J, the gap between germline ends came to 13 bases. CDR3 residues: CASSQGAARAYGYTF. The DNA of the CDR3 is TGTGCCAGCAGCCAAGGGGCGGCGAGAGCCTATGGCTACACCTTC.

This clone has just one count. The rearrangement uses TRBV25-1 and TRBJ1-1, with 7 bases lining up with TRBD1. Germline V gene data show CDR1 as MGHDK and CDR2 as SYGVNS. The CDR3 has 12 amino acids. Trimming took 5 bases from V and 10 from J; bases not matched to a gene: 7. Written as DNA, the CDR3 is TGTGCCAGCAGTACACAGGGGCGAGGAGCTTTCTTT. Its protein is CASSTQGRGAFF. The full variable domain, its missing parts supplied by reference TRBV25-1 and TRBJ1-1, is EADIYQTPRYLVIGTGKKITLECSQTMGHDKMYWYQQDPGMELHLIHYSYGVNSTEKGDLSSESTVSRIRTEHFPLTLESARPSHTSQYLCASSTQGRGAFFGQGTRLTVV.

Note on this clone: Other nucleotide sequences from this sample produce the same CDR3. The chain carries TRBV2 and TRBJ1-1; D may be TRBD1 (6 bases). This CDR3 region has 13 residues. Trimming took off 6 bases at V and 1 base at J, with 9 bases between the two ends. CDR1 and CDR2 (germline): SNHLY, FYNNEI. CDR3 DNA sequence: TGTGCCAGCAGCACACAGGGGAACACTGAAGCTTTCTTT. Residues: CASSTQGNTEAFF. The variable domain in full, with the rest retrieved from reference TRBV2 and TRBJ1-1, is EPEVTQTPSHQVTQMGQEVILRCVPISNHLYFYWYRQILGQKVEFLVSFYNNEISEKSEIFDDQFSVERPDGSNFTLKIRSTKLEDSAMYFCASSTQGNTEAFFGQGTRLTVV.